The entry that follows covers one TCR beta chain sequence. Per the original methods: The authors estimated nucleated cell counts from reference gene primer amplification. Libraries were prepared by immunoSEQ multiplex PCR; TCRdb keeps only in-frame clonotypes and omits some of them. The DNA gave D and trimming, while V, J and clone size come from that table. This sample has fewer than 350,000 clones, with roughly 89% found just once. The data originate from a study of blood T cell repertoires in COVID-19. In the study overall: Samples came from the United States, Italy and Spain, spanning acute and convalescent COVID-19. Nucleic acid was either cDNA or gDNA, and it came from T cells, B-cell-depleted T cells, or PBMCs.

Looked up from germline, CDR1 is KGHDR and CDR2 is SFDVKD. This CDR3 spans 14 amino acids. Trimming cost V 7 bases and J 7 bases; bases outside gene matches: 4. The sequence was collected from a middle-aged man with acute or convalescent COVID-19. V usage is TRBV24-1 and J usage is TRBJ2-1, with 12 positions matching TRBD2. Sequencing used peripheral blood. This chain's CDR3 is CATRTSGGTNEQFF. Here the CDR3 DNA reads TGTGCCACCAGGACTAGCGGGGGAACAAATGAGCAGTTCTTC.